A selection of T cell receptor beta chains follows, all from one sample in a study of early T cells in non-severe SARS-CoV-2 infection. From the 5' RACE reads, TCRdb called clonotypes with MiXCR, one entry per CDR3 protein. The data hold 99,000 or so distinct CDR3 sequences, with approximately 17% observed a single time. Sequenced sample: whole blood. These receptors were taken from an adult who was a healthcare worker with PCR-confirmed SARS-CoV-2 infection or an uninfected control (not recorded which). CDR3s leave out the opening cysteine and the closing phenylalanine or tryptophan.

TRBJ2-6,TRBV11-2,ASSLIGTGLSGANVLT
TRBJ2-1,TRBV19,ASSAQGQAYNEQF
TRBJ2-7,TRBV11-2,ASSWDRNTYEQY
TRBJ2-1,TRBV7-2,ASSLGTSGDNEQF
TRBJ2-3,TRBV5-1,ASNFGDGTDTQY
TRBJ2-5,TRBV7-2,ASSSGLAKGETQY
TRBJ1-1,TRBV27,ASKFGGSPTEAF
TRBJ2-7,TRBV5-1,ASSRGQGVSYEQY
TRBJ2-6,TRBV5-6,ASSLGANVLT
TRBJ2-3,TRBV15,ATSITEGQPSTDTQY
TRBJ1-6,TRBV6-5,ASRRAGEGGSPLH
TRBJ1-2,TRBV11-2,ASSSTGTGDYGYT
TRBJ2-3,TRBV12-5,ASGSLVDTQY
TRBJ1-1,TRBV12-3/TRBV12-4,ASSLAQGIGVAF
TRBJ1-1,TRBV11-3,ASSLEGREGHLMNTEAF
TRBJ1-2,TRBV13,ASSPRDGGYT
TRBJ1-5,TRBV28,ASSFRSNQPQH
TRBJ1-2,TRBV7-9,ASSSLDRGDGYT
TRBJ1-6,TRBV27,ASSFSGNSPLH
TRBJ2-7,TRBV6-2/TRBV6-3,ASTSPGTGEQY
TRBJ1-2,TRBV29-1,SVRATNYGYT
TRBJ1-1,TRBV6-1,ASRLSNTEAF
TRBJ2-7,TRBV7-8,ASSLGWDKAYEQY
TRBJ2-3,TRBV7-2,ASSLATSLYTDTQY
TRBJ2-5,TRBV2,ASSSGLAGGQETQY